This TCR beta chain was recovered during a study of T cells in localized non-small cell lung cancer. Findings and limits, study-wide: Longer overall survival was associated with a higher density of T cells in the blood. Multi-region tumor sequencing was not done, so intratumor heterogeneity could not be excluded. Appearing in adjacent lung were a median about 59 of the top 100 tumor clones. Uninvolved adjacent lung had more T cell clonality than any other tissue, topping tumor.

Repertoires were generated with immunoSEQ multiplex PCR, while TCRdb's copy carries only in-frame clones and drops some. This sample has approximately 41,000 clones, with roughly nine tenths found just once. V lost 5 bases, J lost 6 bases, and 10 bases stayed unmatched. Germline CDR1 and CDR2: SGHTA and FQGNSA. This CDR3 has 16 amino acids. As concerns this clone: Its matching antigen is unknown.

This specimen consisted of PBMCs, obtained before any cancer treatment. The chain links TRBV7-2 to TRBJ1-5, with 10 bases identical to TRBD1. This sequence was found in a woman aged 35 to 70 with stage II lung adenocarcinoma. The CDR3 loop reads CASSPQTGGRGQPQHF. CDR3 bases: TGTGCCAGCAGCCCCCAGACAGGGGGCCGGGGTCAGCCCCAGCATTTT.